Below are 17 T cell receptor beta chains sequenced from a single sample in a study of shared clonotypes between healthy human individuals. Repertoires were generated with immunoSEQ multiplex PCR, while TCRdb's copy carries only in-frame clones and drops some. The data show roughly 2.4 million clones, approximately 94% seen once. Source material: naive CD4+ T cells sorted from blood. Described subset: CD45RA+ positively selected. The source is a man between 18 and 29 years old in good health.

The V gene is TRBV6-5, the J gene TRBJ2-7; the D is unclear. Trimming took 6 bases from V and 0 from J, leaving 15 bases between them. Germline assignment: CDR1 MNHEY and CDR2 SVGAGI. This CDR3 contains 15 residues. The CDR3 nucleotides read TGTGCCAGCAGCTCCACTATGACATTCTCCTACGAGCAGTACTTC. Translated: CASSSTMTFSYEQYF.

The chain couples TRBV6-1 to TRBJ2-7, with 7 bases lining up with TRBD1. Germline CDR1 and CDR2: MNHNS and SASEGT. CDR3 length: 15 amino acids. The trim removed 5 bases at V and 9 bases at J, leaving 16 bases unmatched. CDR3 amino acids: CASSTSGTALSGQYF. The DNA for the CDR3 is TGTGCCAGCAGTACCTCCGGGACAGCCCTTTCCGGGCAGTACTTC.

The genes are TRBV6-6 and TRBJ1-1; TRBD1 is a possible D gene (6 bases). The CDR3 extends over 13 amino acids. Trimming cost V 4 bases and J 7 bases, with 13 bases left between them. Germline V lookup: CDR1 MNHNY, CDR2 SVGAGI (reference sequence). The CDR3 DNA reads TGTGCCAGCAGTTCAACAGGGTACATTGAAGCTTTCTTT. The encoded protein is CASSSTGYIEAFF.

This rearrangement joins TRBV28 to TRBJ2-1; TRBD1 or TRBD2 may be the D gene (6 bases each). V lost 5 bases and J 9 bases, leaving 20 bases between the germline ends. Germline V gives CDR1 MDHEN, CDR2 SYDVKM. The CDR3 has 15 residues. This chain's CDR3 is CASSPLGGGRSEQFF. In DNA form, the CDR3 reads TGTGCCAGCAGTCCCCTCGGAGGGGGGCGTAGTGAGCAGTTCTTC. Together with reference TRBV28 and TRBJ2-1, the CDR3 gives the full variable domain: DVKVTQSSRYLVKRTGEKVFLECVQDMDHENMFWYRQDPGLGLRLIYFSYDVKMKEKGDIPEGYSVSREKKERFSLILESASTNQTSMYLCASSPLGGGRSEQFFGPGTRLTVL.

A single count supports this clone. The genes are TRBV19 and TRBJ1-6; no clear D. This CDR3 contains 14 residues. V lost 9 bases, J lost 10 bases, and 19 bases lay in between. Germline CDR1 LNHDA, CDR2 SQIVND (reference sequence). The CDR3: CASRESGGLSPLHF. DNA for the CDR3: TGTGCCAGCCGGGAGTCGGGCGGATTGTCACCCCTCCACTTT.

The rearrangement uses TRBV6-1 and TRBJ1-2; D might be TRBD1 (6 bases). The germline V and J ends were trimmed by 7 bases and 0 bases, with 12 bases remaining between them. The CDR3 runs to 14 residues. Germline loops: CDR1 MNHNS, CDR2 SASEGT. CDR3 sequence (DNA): TGTGCCAGCAATGACAGGACCCCTAACTATGGCTACACCTTC. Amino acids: CASNDRTPNYGYTF.

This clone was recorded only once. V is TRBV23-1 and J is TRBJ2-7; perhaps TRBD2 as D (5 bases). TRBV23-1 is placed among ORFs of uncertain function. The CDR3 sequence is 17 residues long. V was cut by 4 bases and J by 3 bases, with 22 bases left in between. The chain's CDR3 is CASSRAVEGKNFYEQYF. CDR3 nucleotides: TGCGCCAGCAGTCGGGCGGTAGAGGGAAAAAACTTCTACGAGCAGTACTTC.

The CDR3 DNA follows: TGCGCCAGCAGCTTGGGAGGTGTGTTGGAGACCCAGTACTTC. Protein: CASSLGGVLETQYF. This chain joins TRBV5-1 and TRBJ2-5; D gene uncertain. Trimming took 0 bases from V and 5 from J, leaving 11 bases between them. CDR3 length: 14 amino acids. Germline CDR1 and CDR2: SGHRS and YFSETQ.

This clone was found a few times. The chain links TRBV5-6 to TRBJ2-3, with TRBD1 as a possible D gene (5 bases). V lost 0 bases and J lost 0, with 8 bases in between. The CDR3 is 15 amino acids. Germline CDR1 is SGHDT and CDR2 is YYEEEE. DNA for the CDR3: TGTGCCAGCAGCTTGGGTCGGACAAGCACAGATACGCAGTATTTT. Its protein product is CASSLGRTSTDTQYF.

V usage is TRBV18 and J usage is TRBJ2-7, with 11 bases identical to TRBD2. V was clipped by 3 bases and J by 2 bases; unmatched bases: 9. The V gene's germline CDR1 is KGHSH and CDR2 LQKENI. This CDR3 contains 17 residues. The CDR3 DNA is TGTGCCAGCTCACCGCCTAGCGGGAGGTCCAGCGCCTACGAGCAGTACTTC. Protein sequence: CASSPPSGRSSAYEQYF.

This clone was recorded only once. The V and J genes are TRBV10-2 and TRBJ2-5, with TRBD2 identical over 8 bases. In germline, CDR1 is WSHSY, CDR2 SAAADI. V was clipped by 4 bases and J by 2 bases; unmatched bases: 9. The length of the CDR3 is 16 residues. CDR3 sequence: CASSASAGGWQETQYF. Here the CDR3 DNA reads TGCGCCAGCAGTGCCTCCGCGGGGGGTTGGCAAGAGACCCAGTACTTC.

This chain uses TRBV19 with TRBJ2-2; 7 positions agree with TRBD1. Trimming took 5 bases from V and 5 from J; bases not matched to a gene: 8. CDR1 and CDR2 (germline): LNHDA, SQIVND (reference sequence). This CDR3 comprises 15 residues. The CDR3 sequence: CASSPPQGRTGELFF. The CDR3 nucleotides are TGTGCCAGTAGTCCCCCACAGGGGAGAACCGGGGAGCTGTTTTTT.

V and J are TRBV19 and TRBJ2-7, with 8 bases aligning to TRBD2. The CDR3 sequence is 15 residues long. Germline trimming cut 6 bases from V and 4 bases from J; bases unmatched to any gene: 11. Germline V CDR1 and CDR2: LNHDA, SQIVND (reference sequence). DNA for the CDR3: TGTGCCAGTAGCGATGGTAGCGGGAAAGATTACGAGCAGTACTTC. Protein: CASSDGSGKDYEQYF.

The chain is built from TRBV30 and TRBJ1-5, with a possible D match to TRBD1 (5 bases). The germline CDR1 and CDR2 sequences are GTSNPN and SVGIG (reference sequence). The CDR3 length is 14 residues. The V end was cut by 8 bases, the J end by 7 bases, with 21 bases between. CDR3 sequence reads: CAPDTRMEGQPQHF. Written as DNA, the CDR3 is TGTGCCCCGGACACCCGGATGGAGGGGCAGCCCCAGCATTTT. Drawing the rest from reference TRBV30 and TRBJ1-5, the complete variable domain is SQTIHQWPATLVQPVGSPLSLECTVEGTSNPNLYWYRQAAGRGLQLLFYSVGIGQISSEVPQNLSASRPQDRQFILSSKKLLLSDSGFYLCAPDTRMEGQPQHFGDGTRLSIL.

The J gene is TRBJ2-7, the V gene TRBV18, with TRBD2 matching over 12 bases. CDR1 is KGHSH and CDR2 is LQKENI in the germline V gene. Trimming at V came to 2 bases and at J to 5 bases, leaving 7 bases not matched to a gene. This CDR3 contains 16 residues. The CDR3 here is CASSPGLAGLGNEQYF. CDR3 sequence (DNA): TGTGCCAGCTCACCAGGACTAGCGGGATTGGGGAACGAGCAGTACTTC.

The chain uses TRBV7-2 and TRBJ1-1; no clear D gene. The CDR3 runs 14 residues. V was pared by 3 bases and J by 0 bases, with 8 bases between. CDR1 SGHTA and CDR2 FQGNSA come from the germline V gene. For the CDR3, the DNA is TGTGCCAGCAGCTTGCCTCATTTGAACACTGAAGCTTTCTTT. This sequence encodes CASSLPHLNTEAFF.

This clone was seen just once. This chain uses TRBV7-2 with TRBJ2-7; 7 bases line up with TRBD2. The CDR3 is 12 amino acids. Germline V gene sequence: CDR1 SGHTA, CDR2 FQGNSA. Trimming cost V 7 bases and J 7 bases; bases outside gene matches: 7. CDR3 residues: CASTAGVGEQYF. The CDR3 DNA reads TGTGCCAGCACCGCGGGGGTTGGGGAGCAGTACTTC. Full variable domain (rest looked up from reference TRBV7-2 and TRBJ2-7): GAGVSQSPSNKVTEKGKDVELRCDPISGHTALYWYRQSLGQGLEFLIYFQGNSAPDKSGLPSDRFSAERTGGSVSTLTIQRTQQEDSAVYLCASTAGVGEQYFGPGTRLTVT.